Described below is a single TCR beta chain sequence and its context. Its antigen remains unknown. This sample was taken from a study of cytomegalovirus exposure and HLA in healthy donors. Findings and caveats of the study: CMV antigen specificity was confirmed in vitro for a few CMV-associated chains.

The PCR was carried out with 60 Vbeta primers and 13 Jbeta primers. Clones were sequenced by immunoSEQ multiplex PCR, and TCRdb holds only the in-frame ones, with some missing. Among around 210,000 clones listed, approximately 81% were seen once. The germline gives CDR1 SNHLY, CDR2 FYNNEI. This CDR3 region has 19 residues. J lost 7 bases, V lost 2 bases, and 18 bases had no gene match. This receptor was identified in a girl aged 2 to 9 in good health and CMV-seronegative. Sequenced: PBMCs. The V and J genes are TRBV2 and TRBJ2-1; 9 bases align to TRBD2. The CDR3 nucleotides are TGTGCCAGCAGTGAACGAGGGCGGGGGGGCATATTTAGTATTAATGAGCAGTTCTTC. Protein sequence: CASSERGRGGIFSINEQFF.